The 32 T cell receptor beta chains listed next were all sequenced from one sample in a study of cytomegalovirus exposure and HLA in healthy donors. Primers included in the PCR were 60 Vbeta and 13 Jbeta primers. Assay: immunoSEQ multiplex PCR; the TCRdb copy retains only in-frame clones and omits some. Of approximately 79,000 clones in the sample, 78% were seen once. The material sequenced was PBMCs. These receptors came from a male donor in good health and CMV-seropositive.

This clone was recorded a few times. This CDR3 is CASSSGVRHEQYF. In DNA form, the CDR3 reads TGTGCCAGCAGTTCAGGGGTGCGACACGAGCAGTACTTC. The rearrangement links TRBV6-5 to TRBJ2-7; D is perhaps TRBD1 (6 bases). CDR1 is MNHEY and CDR2 is SVGAGI in the germline V gene. Trimming stripped 4 bases from V and 5 bases from J, with 12 bases between. CDR3 length: 13 amino acids.

The rearrangement joins TRBV6-5 to TRBJ1-2; 8 bases fit TRBD1. V gave up 4 bases and J gave up 7 bases; unmatched junction bases: 5. The germline gives CDR1 MNHEY, CDR2 SVGAGI. The CDR3 contains 13 residues. The CDR3 here is CASSLQGAAGYTF. The CDR3 region has the DNA TGTGCCAGCAGTTTGCAGGGGGCTGCTGGCTACACCTTC.

This chain links TRBV9 with TRBJ1-1, with unresolved D. The CDR3 runs 13 residues. Germline CDR1 SGDLS, CDR2 YYNGEE. V was trimmed by 1 base and J by 7 bases, leaving 11 bases between them. The CDR3: CASSVLGEGEAFF. The CDR3 DNA reads as TGTGCCAGCAGCGTATTAGGAGAAGGTGAAGCTTTCTTT.

The V call is TRBV4-3, the J call TRBJ1-2; D is undetermined. Germline V CDR1 and CDR2: LGHNA, YSLEER. The CDR3 contains 14 residues. Trimming left V 0 bases short and J 2 bases short, with 7 bases between. In nucleotides, the CDR3 is TGCGCCAGCAGCCAAGAGACAATCAACTATGGCTACACCTTC. Translation: CASSQETINYGYTF.

J is TRBJ2-3 and V is TRBV28; 8 nucleotides match TRBD2. V shed 6 bases and J 2 bases; nucleotides not matched to a gene: 4. The CDR3 has 14 residues. Germline V CDR1 and CDR2: MDHEN, SYDVKM. DNA for the CDR3: TGTGCCAGCAGCGGGAGGGCACACACAGATACGCAGTATTTT. It translates to CASSGRAHTDTQYF.

J is TRBJ2-5 and V is TRBV28; no clear D gene. V was cut by 6 bases and J by 0 bases, with 8 bases left in between. Per germline, CDR1 MDHEN and CDR2 SYDVKM. The length of the CDR3 is 13 residues. The CDR3 sequence is CASSPSYQETQYF. CDR3 bases: TGTGCCAGCAGCCCCTCTTACCAAGAGACCCAGTACTTC.

The V and J genes are TRBV28 and TRBJ1-6, with TRBD1 identical over 10 bases. With V trimmed by 5 bases and J by 7 bases, 11 bases remained unmatched. This CDR3 is built from 17 residues. The germline gives CDR1 MDHEN, CDR2 SYDVKM. The DNA of the CDR3 is TGTGCCAGCAGTCCCGACCGGGACAGGGGTTTGAATTCACCCCTCCACTTT. Its protein product is CASSPDRDRGLNSPLHF.

V and J are TRBV28 and TRBJ2-3; 7 bases line up with TRBD1. Unmatched junction bases numbered 11, after V lost 2 bases and J lost 6 bases. The CDR3 runs to 16 residues. Germline-derived CDR1 and CDR2 are MDHEN and SYDVKM. CDR3 DNA: TGTGCCAGCAGTTTACCCCACGCAGGGGGAAGGGATACGCAGTATTTT. It encodes CASSLPHAGGRDTQYF. The full variable domain, with the rest looked up from reference TRBV28 and TRBJ2-3, is DVKVTQSSRYLVKRTGEKVFLECVQDMDHENMFWYRQDPGLGLRLIYFSYDVKMKEKGDIPEGYSVSREKKERFSLILESASTNQTSMYLCASSLPHAGGRDTQYFGPGTRLTVL.

The chain links TRBV5-1 to TRBJ1-3, with a tentative D call TRBD1 (5 bases). The length of the CDR3 is 14 residues. V lost 4 bases and J 1 base, leaving 9 bases between the germline ends. The V gene's germline CDR1 is SGHRS and CDR2 YFSETQ. The CDR3: CASSLSGSGNTIYF. The CDR3 DNA is TGCGCCAGCAGCCTATCAGGGTCTGGAAACACCATATATTTT.

This chain joins TRBV27 and TRBJ1-5, with 7 bases aligning to TRBD1. Germline-derived CDR1 and CDR2 are MNHEY and SMNVEV (reference sequence). This CDR3 region has 15 residues. The J segment lost 5 bases and the V segment lost 7 bases, leaving 11 bases of the junction unmatched. The CDR3 sequence: CASKPSTGIHQPQHF. CDR3 DNA: TGTGCCAGCAAACCATCGACAGGGATACATCAGCCCCAGCATTTT.

The CDR3 bases are TGTGCCAGCAGCTACACCGACAGGAACACTGAAGCTTTCTTT. The encoded protein is CASSYTDRNTEAFF. The rearrangement uses TRBV28 and TRBJ1-1, with D possibly TRBD1 on 5 matching bases. Per the germline V gene, CDR1 is MDHEN and CDR2 is SYDVKM. This CDR3 contains 14 residues. V was trimmed by 6 bases and J by 1 base, leaving 12 bases between them.

This clone was observed once. V and J are TRBV6-1 and TRBJ1-1, with TRBD1 matching 7 bases. Germline V gives CDR1 MNHNS, CDR2 SASEGT. The CDR3 totals 14 residues. The ends lost 3 bases at V and 0 bases at J; junction bases unmatched: 1. In DNA, the CDR3 is TGTGCCAGCAGTGAGGGACAGATGAACACTGAAGCTTTCTTT. Its translation is CASSEGQMNTEAFF.

The V call is TRBV2, the J call TRBJ2-5; D unclear. The CDR3 totals 15 residues. From germline, CDR1 is SNHLY and CDR2 FYNNEI. The germline V and J ends were trimmed by 8 bases and 2 bases, with 18 bases remaining between them. Written as DNA, the CDR3 is TGTGCCAGCGCGCCCAGAACAGCAACGCAAGAGACCCAGTACTTC. Residues: CASAPRTATQETQYF.

CDR3 in amino acids: CASSLLGAGDRNEQFF. The CDR3 region has the DNA TGTGCCAGCAGTTTGTTAGGAGCGGGAGATAGAAATGAGCAGTTCTTC. This chain connects TRBV27 to TRBJ2-1; 8 bases match TRBD2. The trim removed 3 bases at V and 7 bases at J, leaving 11 bases unmatched. This CDR3 is built from 16 residues. Per germline, CDR1 MNHEY and CDR2 SMNVEV (reference sequence).

The V and J genes are TRBV18 and TRBJ2-7; 8 bases line up with TRBD2. Germline V gene sequence: CDR1 KGHSH, CDR2 LQKENI. Unmatched junction bases numbered 3, after V lost 0 bases and J lost 2 bases. This CDR3 contains 15 residues. The CDR3 region is CASSPPSGTTYEQYF. The CDR3 DNA is TGTGCCAGCTCACCACCTAGCGGGACTACCTACGAGCAGTACTTC.

This rearrangement joins TRBV7-3 to TRBJ2-2; tentatively, D is TRBD2 (5 bases). V lost 2 bases to trimming and J lost 4 bases, with 8 bases between them. The CDR3 consists of 14 residues. From germline, CDR1 is SGHTA and CDR2 FQGTGA. In DNA, the CDR3 is TGTGCCAGCAGCTTACTCCGGGGCACCGGGGAGCTGTTTTTT. This codes for CASSLLRGTGELFF. The entire variable domain, with the rest obtained from reference TRBV7-3 and TRBJ2-2, is as follows: GAGVSQTPSNKVTEKGKYVELRCDPISGHTALYWYRQSLGQGPEFLIYFQGTGAADDSGLPNDRFFAVRPEGSVSTLKIQRTERGDSAVYLCASSLLRGTGELFFGEGSRLTVL.

The CDR3 reads CAWRLGSTEAFF. CDR3 bases: TGTGCCTGGAGACTTGGTAGCACTGAAGCTTTCTTT. The V gene is TRBV30, the J gene TRBJ1-1, with D unclear. This CDR3 is built from 12 residues. Deletions cut 3 bases from V and 4 bases from J, with 9 bases between. Germline loops: CDR1 GTSNPN, CDR2 SVGIG (reference sequence).

The chain links TRBV5-1 to TRBJ2-2; 8 nucleotides line up with TRBD1. The V gene end was trimmed by 0 bases and the J gene end by 6 bases; junction bases not matched to a gene: 1. The CDR3 extends over 14 amino acids. Germline CDR1 is SGHRS and CDR2 is YFSETQ. The CDR3 nucleotides read TGCGCCAGCAGCTTGGGCAGGGGGCCCGGGGAGCTGTTTTTT. It codes for CASSLGRGPGELFF.

The V and J genes are TRBV14 and TRBJ2-7; no reliable D call. Germline V gives CDR1 SGHDN, CDR2 FVKESK. The CDR3 length is 15 residues. Trimming took off 1 base at V and 0 bases at J, with 10 bases between the two ends. In DNA form, the CDR3 reads TGTGCCAGCAGCCAAGTCCTCGTTAGCTCCTACGAGCAGTACTTC. Its protein is CASSQVLVSSYEQYF.

This chain connects TRBV10-3 to TRBJ1-2, with 9 bases aligning to TRBD1. With V trimmed by 2 bases and J by 2 bases, 6 bases remained unmatched. Germline CDR1 reads ENHRY; CDR2 reads SYGVKD. CDR3 size: 16 residues. Here the CDR3 reads CAISETWDRANYGYTF. The CDR3 DNA reads as TGTGCCATCAGTGAGACTTGGGACAGGGCGAACTATGGCTACACCTTC.

The chain is built from TRBV6-1 and TRBJ2-2; D is unclear. CDR3 length equals 15 residues. Trimming took off 4 bases at V and 0 bases at J, with 9 bases between the two ends. Germline V gives CDR1 MNHNS, CDR2 SASEGT. This chain's CDR3 is CASSVQATNTGELFF. The CDR3 DNA is TGTGCCAGCAGTGTTCAGGCAACGAACACCGGGGAGCTGTTTTTT.

The chain carries TRBV7-2 and TRBJ2-5; TRBD2 is a possible D gene (6 bases). Germline V gene lookup returns CDR1 SGHTA and CDR2 FQGNSA. V was cut by 5 bases and J by 5 bases, with 18 bases left in between. The CDR3 has 15 amino acids. For the CDR3, the DNA is TGTGCCAGCAGCACGAACCCCTCTAGCGCGGAGACCCAGTACTTC. It specifies CASSTNPSSAETQYF.

The table lists this clone with a count of one. The V and J genes are TRBV11-2 and TRBJ2-6; D remains unclear. Germline CDR1 and CDR2: SGHAT and FQNNGV. This CDR3 is built from 18 residues. The germline V and J ends were trimmed by 2 bases and 0 bases, with 14 bases remaining between them. The CDR3 reads CASSLPSGAPSGANVLTF. For the CDR3, the DNA is TGTGCCAGCAGCTTACCGTCGGGTGCCCCCTCTGGGGCCAACGTCCTGACTTTC. Based on the CDR3 plus reference TRBV11-2 and TRBJ2-6, the full variable domain is EAGVAQSPRYKIIEKRQSVAFWCNPISGHATLYWYQQILGQGPKLLIQFQNNGVVDDSQLPKDRFSAERLKGVDSTLKIQPAKLEDSAVYLCASSLPSGAPSGANVLTFGAGSRLTVL.

Details on this clone: At the DNA level, this CDR3 is encoded by other sequences in the same sample as well. This chain links TRBV30 with TRBJ1-6, with 11 bases lining up with TRBD1. The ends lost 3 bases at V and 10 bases at J; junction bases unmatched: 2. Germline CDR1 is GTSNPN and CDR2 is SVGIG (reference sequence). The CDR3 runs to 13 residues. The CDR3 region is CAWSGTGGSPLHF. CDR3 nucleotides: TGTGCCTGGAGCGGGACAGGGGGATCACCCCTCCACTTT.

CDR3 bases: TGTGCCAGCACCCCGGAGGGACTAGCGGATTACAATGAGCAGTTCTTC. It encodes CASTPEGLADYNEQFF. The V gene is TRBV9, the J gene TRBJ2-1; 11 bases are a match to TRBD2. Germline CDR1 is SGDLS and CDR2 is YYNGEE. J lost 4 bases, V lost 6 bases, and 9 bases had no gene match. The CDR3 covers 16 residues.

V and J are TRBV30 and TRBJ1-5; possible D gene TRBD1, 5 bases. CDR1 and CDR2 (germline): GTSNPN, SVGIG (reference sequence). Between the trimmed V and J ends, which lost 1 base and 5 bases, there was a span of 9 bases. The CDR3 spans 13 residues. CDR3 sequence (DNA): TGTGCCTGGAGTGGCCAGGGCGATCAGCCCCAGCATTTT. Translation: CAWSGQGDQPQHF.

The V call is TRBV4-2, the J call TRBJ2-2, with 7 bases identical to TRBD1. V was pared by 7 bases and J by 3 bases, with 2 bases of the junction left unmatched. Germline values: CDR1 LGHNA, CDR2 YNFKEQ. This CDR3 has 13 amino acids. The CDR3 spells CASNRGDTGELFF. The DNA of the CDR3 is TGTGCCAGCAACAGGGGAGACACCGGGGAGCTGTTTTTT.

The gene calls are TRBV15 and TRBJ1-6; tentatively, D is TRBD1 (5 bases). The CDR3 is 16 residues long. Looked up from germline, CDR1 is LNHNV and CDR2 is YYDKDF (reference sequence). The V gene lost 0 bases and the J gene lost 10 bases, with 16 bases spanning the gap. CDR3 sequence reads: CATSRDREGPRSPLHF. CDR3 bases: TGTGCCACCAGCAGAGATAGGGAGGGGCCGCGGTCACCCCTCCACTTT.

V usage is TRBV5-5 and J usage is TRBJ2-1; the match to TRBD1 covers 8 bases. The V gene's germline CDR1 is SGHKS and CDR2 YYEKEE (reference sequence). The CDR3 totals 11 residues. The V gene end was trimmed by 4 bases and the J gene end by 15 bases; junction bases not matched to a gene: 6. The CDR3: CASSPDRAPFF. CDR3 in DNA: TGTGCCAGCAGCCCGGACAGGGCGCCGTTCTTC.

The rearrangement joins TRBV11-2 to TRBJ2-3; D remains unclear. The CDR3 length is 14 residues. Germline-derived CDR1 and CDR2 are SGHAT and FQNNGV. V lost 5 bases to trimming and J lost 3 bases, with 12 bases between them. The CDR3 bases are TGTGCCAGCAGCCCAGTTGGCATAACAGATACGCAGTATTTT. Translating gives CASSPVGITDTQYF.

This clone showed up just once. The rearrangement links TRBV5-1 to TRBJ2-1; TRBD2 aligns across 8 bases. Germline V gene lookup returns CDR1 SGHRS and CDR2 YFSETQ. With V trimmed by 0 bases and J by 0 bases, 11 bases remained unmatched. The CDR3 sequence is 19 residues long. Written as DNA, the CDR3 is TGCGCCAGCAGCTTGGTGTCTAGCGGGTACTTAAGCTCCTACAATGAGCAGTTCTTC. Translated: CASSLVSSGYLSSYNEQFF.

The rearrangement links TRBV6-5 to TRBJ1-5; D gene ambiguous. Germline V CDR1 and CDR2: MNHEY, SVGAGI. The V end was cut by 8 bases, the J end by 4 bases, with 18 bases between. This CDR3 has 15 amino acids. CDR3 in DNA: TGTGCCAGCGCCTCACCGGGGTCTTTTAATCAGCCCCAGCATTTT. Protein sequence: CASASPGSFNQPQHF.